These 20 T cell receptor beta chains were sequenced from one sample in a study of cytomegalovirus exposure and HLA in healthy donors. The primer mix had 60 Vbeta and 13 Jbeta primers. Assay used: immunoSEQ multiplex PCR; TCRdb lists only in-frame clones, some missing. This table has 110,000 to 150,000 clones, roughly 84% appearing once. The sample consisted of PBMCs. The receptors here all came from a boy under 10 years old in good health and CMV-seronegative.

The gene calls are TRBV5-1 and TRBJ1-4; 7 bases are a match to TRBD1. Germline V gene data show CDR1 as SGHRS and CDR2 as YFSETQ. The length of the CDR3 is 16 residues. V lost 0 bases to trimming and J lost 0 bases; unmatched junction nucleotides: 2. The CDR3 spells CASSLATGPTNEKLFF. In nucleotides, the CDR3 is TGCGCCAGCAGCTTGGCGACAGGGCCAACTAATGAAAAACTGTTTTTT.

The CDR3, as DNA: TGTGCCAGCAGCTTAGTAGGGGGTCCTGGAAACACCATATATTTT. The encoded protein is CASSLVGGPGNTIYF. The genes are TRBV7-2 and TRBJ1-3; a possible D gene is TRBD1 (6 bases). CDR3 length: 15 amino acids. CDR1 is SGHTA and CDR2 is FQGNSA in the germline V gene. Trimming removed 1 base from V and 2 bases from J, with 9 bases in between.

The V and J genes are TRBV5-6 and TRBJ1-1; TRBD1 might be the D (6 bases). The CDR3 spans 16 residues. Trimming shortened V by 4 bases and J by 2 bases, and 18 bases separated the two germline ends. From germline, CDR1 is SGHDT and CDR2 YYEEEE. CDR3 loop: CASSRRAPGQNTEAFF. Written as DNA, the CDR3 is TGTGCCAGCAGCCGCCGGGCCCCGGGACAAAACACTGAAGCTTTCTTT.

V is TRBV9 and J is TRBJ2-2; 16 bases align to TRBD2. This CDR3 is built from 18 residues. Germline V CDR1 and CDR2: SGDLS, YYNGEE. The ends lost 2 bases at V and 3 bases at J; junction bases unmatched: 4. The CDR3 region is CASSVGLAGGPDTGELFF. DNA of the CDR3: TGTGCCAGCAGCGTGGGACTAGCGGGAGGGCCCGACACCGGGGAGCTGTTTTTT.

CDR3 DNA: TGCGCCAGCAGCTTACTAGCGGGTACCTACAATGAGCAGTTCTTC. Protein: CASSLLAGTYNEQFF. The V call is TRBV5-1, the J call TRBJ2-1; 9 nucleotides align to TRBD2. V lost 2 bases and J lost 2; bases outside the gene matches: 2. The CDR3 extends over 15 amino acids. Germline CDR1 reads SGHRS; CDR2 reads YFSETQ.

This clone was picked up a small number of times. The chain recombines TRBV21-1 with TRBJ1-2. TRBV21-1 has pseudogene status. The CDR3 has 15 amino acids. The CDR3 DNA follows: TGTGCCAGCAGCAAAGAGAGGAGAGGGAACTATGGCTACACCTTC. Translation gives CASSKERRGNYGYTF.

The chain combines TRBV11-3 with TRBJ2-3; D uncertain. Trimming pared 5 bases from V and 0 bases from J, leaving 12 bases between. This CDR3 is 15 amino acids long. Germline lookup yields CDR1 SGHNT and CDR2 YENEEA. CDR3 coding DNA: TGTGCCAGCAGCCGCGACCAGACTAGCACAGATACGCAGTATTTT. Encoded protein: CASSRDQTSTDTQYF.

Comment on this clone: Mismatch with germline at one junction end may stem from a read error. This chain connects TRBV7-9 to TRBJ1-1; no clear D gene. This CDR3 region has 12 residues. Germline CDR1 and CDR2: SEHNR and FQNEAQ (reference sequence). CDR3 DNA sequence: TGTTCCAGCAGCTTTCGTGTTCCTGAAGCTTTCTTT. Translation gives CSSSFRVPEAFF.

This sequence joins TRBV2 and TRBJ1-3, with D tentatively TRBD1 (5 bases). The germline CDR1 and CDR2 sequences are SNHLY and FYNNEI. The CDR3 totals 14 residues. The ends were cut back, 2 bases at V and 2 bases at J, with 7 bases in the middle. This CDR3 is CASSELGPGNTIYF. The CDR3 DNA follows: TGTGCCAGCAGTGAACTGGGGCCTGGAAACACCATATATTTT.

V and J are TRBV27 and TRBJ2-7; D remains ambiguous. The V gene lost 5 bases and the J gene lost 0 bases, with 11 bases spanning the gap. This CDR3 region has 14 residues. Germline CDR1 reads MNHEY; CDR2 reads SMNVEV (reference sequence). Written as DNA, the CDR3 is TGTGCCAGCAGTATGGCTTTCAGCTCCTACGAGCAGTACTTC. Translating gives CASSMAFSSYEQYF.

The V gene is TRBV2, the J gene TRBJ1-1; D unclear. Per germline, CDR1 SNHLY and CDR2 FYNNEI. Trimming removed 2 bases at V and 4 bases at J, with 8 bases between. This CDR3 comprises 13 residues. CDR3 DNA: TGTGCCAGCAGTGAATCCGGGAGCACTGAAGCTTTCTTT. It is translated as CASSESGSTEAFF.

The CDR3 DNA sequence: TGCGCCAGCAGCCAAGAGGGGAGGACGGGTAATGGCTACACCTTC. This encodes CASSQEGRTGNGYTF. V and J are TRBV4-3 and TRBJ1-2; D is ambiguous. Deletions cut 0 bases from V and 6 bases from J, with 14 bases between. Germline assignment: CDR1 LGHNA and CDR2 YSLEER. The CDR3 spans 15 residues.

The chain combines TRBV5-6 with TRBJ2-5, with D unclear. The CDR3 runs to 12 residues. Trimming stripped 4 bases from V and 7 bases from J, with 11 bases between. Germline CDR1 reads SGHDT; CDR2 reads YYEEEE. CDR3 sequence (DNA): TGTGCCAGCAGCGCACTCCCCGGGACCCAGTACTTC. Translated, it gives CASSALPGTQYF. The whole variable domain, remainder taken from reference TRBV5-6 and TRBJ2-5, is DAGVTQSPTHLIKTRGQQVTLRCSPKSGHDTVSWYQQALGQGPQFIFQYYEEEERQRGNFPDRFSGHQFPNYSSELNVNALLLGDSALYLCASSALPGTQYFGPGTRLLVL.

The V gene is TRBV6-1, the J gene TRBJ2-5; perhaps TRBD2 as D (6 bases). CDR1 MNHNS and CDR2 SASEGT come from the germline V gene. V dropped 2 bases and J dropped 4 bases, with 14 bases sitting between them. This CDR3 has 15 amino acids. The CDR3 bases are TGTGCCAGCAGTGAATGGATTTTGGGGGGAGAGACCCAGTACTTC. It translates to CASSEWILGGETQYF.

The chain recombines TRBV11-2 with TRBJ2-7; D might be TRBD1 (6 bases). V was shortened by 5 bases and J by 6 bases, with 20 bases between the two germline ends. This CDR3 is built from 15 residues. Germline CDR1 reads SGHAT; CDR2 reads FQNNGV. Here the CDR3 reads CASSPLTGHRGEQYF. CDR3 DNA: TGTGCCAGCAGCCCTTTGACAGGCCACCGGGGCGAGCAGTACTTC.

The V call is TRBV5-1, the J call TRBJ1-6; weak D call: TRBD1 (5 bases). Germline CDR1 is SGHRS and CDR2 is YFSETQ. The CDR3 has 16 residues. The V end lost 5 bases, the J end lost 5 bases, and 17 bases lay between the germline ends. The CDR3 loop reads CASSIGGAGDNSPLHF. The CDR3 coding sequence is TGCGCCAGCAGTATAGGCGGGGCAGGAGATAATTCACCCCTCCACTTT.

A few counts support this clone. The gene calls are TRBV11-2 and TRBJ2-7; D call uncertain. CDR1 is SGHAT and CDR2 is FQNNGV in the germline V gene. This CDR3 region has 13 residues. The ends were cut back, 1 base at V and 2 bases at J, with 6 bases in the middle. CDR3 sequence reads: CASSLGETYEQYF. CDR3 coding DNA: TGTGCCAGCAGCTTAGGAGAAACCTACGAGCAGTACTTC. Together with reference TRBV11-2 and TRBJ2-7, the CDR3 gives the full variable domain: EAGVAQSPRYKIIEKRQSVAFWCNPISGHATLYWYQQILGQGPKLLIQFQNNGVVDDSQLPKDRFSAERLKGVDSTLKIQPAKLEDSAVYLCASSLGETYEQYFGPGTRLTVT.

The rearrangement links TRBV5-1 to TRBJ2-1; 8 bases agree with TRBD1. The J segment lost 6 bases and the V segment lost 0 bases, leaving 8 bases of the junction unmatched. Germline CDR1 reads SGHRS; CDR2 reads YFSETQ. The CDR3 spans 16 residues. The CDR3 loop reads CASSLDPGGIGNEQFF. DNA for the CDR3: TGCGCCAGCAGCTTGGACCCAGGGGGCATCGGCAATGAGCAGTTCTTC.

As to this clone: The junction differs from germline at one of its ends, possibly a read error. J is TRBJ1-1 and V is TRBV7-9; tentatively, D is TRBD1 (5 bases). Per the germline V gene, CDR1 is SEHNR and CDR2 is FQNEAQ (reference sequence). The CDR3 loop spans 17 amino acids. CDR3 sequence (DNA): TGTTCCAGCAGCTTAAGGGGCGCTCGCCTTGCGAACACTGAAGCTTTCTTT. This sequence encodes CSSSLRGARLANTEAFF.

The V call is TRBV5-1, the J call TRBJ2-7; no reliable D call. Germline V lookup: CDR1 SGHRS, CDR2 YFSETQ. This CDR3 spans 14 amino acids. V shed 3 bases and J shed 4 bases, with 14 bases lying between them. Here the CDR3 reads CASSSDWLRYEQYF. Here the CDR3 DNA reads TGCGCCAGCAGCTCCGACTGGCTGCGGTACGAGCAGTACTTC.